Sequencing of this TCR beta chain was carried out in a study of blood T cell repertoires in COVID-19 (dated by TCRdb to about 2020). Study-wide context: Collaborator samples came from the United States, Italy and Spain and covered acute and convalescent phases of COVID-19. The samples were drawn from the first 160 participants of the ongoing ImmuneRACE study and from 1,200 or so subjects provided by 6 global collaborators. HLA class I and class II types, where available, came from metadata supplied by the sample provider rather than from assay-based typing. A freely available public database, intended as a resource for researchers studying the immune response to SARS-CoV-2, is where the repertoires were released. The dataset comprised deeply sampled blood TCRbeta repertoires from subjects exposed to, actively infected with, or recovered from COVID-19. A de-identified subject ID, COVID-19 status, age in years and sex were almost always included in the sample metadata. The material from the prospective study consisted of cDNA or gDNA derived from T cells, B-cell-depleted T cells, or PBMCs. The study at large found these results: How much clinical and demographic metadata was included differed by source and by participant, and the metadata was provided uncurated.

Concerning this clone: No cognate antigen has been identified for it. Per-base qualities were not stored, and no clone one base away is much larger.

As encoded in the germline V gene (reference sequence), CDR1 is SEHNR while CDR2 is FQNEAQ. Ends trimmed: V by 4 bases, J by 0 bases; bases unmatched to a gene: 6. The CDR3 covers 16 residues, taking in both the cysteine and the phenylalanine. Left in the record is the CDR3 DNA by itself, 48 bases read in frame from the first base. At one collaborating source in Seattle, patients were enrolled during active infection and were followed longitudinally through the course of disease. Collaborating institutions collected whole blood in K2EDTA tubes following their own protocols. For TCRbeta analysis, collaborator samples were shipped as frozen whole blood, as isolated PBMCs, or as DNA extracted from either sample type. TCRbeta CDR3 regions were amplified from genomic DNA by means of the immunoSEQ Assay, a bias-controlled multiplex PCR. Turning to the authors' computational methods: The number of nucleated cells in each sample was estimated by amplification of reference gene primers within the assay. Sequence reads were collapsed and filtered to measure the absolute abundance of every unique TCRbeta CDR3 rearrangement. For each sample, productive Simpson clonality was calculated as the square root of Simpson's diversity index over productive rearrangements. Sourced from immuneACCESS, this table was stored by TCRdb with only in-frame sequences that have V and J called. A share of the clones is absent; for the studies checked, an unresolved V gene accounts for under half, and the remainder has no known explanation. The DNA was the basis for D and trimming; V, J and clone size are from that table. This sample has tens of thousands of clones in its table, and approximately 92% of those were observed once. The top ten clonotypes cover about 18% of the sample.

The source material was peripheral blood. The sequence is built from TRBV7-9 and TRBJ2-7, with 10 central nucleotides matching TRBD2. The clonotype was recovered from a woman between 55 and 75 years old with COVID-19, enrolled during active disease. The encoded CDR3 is CASSSEAGGYSYEQYF. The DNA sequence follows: TGTGCCAGCAGCTCCGAAGCGGGAGGGTACTCCTACGAGCAGTACTTC.